This record concerns one TCR beta chain sequence. Antigen unknown. This entry belongs to a study of T cells in Graves' hyperthyroidism and ophthalmopathy. Study in general: Sampling of peripheral blood happened at initial diagnosis, prior to any treatment.

The source material, RNA transcripts, was used to amplify TCR beta CDR3 regions. HTBI primers were used for first-round RT-PCR of the TCR CDR3. MiXCR was run by TCRdb on the multiplex PCR reads, yielding one entry per CDR3 protein. Of hundreds of thousands of distinct CDR3 sequences in the sample, roughly 37% were seen once. Notes on the study in general: Most thyroid-expanded clonotypes above 0.001 were also found in blood.

V shed 3 bases and J 1 base; nucleotides not matched to a gene: 3. There are 15 residues in the CDR3. Germline values: CDR1 MGHRA, CDR2 YSYEKL. This clonotype originated in a man younger than 35 with Graves' hyperthyroidism. The sample taken for sequencing was blood. The V and J genes are TRBV4-1 and TRBJ2-5, with 9 bases that match TRBD2. CDR3 DNA sequence: TGCGCCAGCAGCCACCCGACTAGCGGCCAAGAGACCCAGTACTTC. Translation: CASSHPTSGQETQYF.